Shown below are 20 T cell receptor beta chains from a single sample sequenced in a study of metastatic and nonmetastatic thyroid tumors. Thyroid surgery was preceded by no treatment in any patient. TCRdb called clones again from the PCR reads with MiXCR. The repertoire holds tens of thousands of clones, with 9.5% to 15% as singletons. Sequenced sample: blood. These receptor sequences come from a female donor with papillary thyroid cancer or a benign thyroid nodule (not recorded which). Some clones in this sample may be carry-over from other donors' samples.

This clone came up many times. The chain recombines TRBV30 with TRBJ1-2; D gene ambiguous. The CDR3 contains 14 residues. Germline V lookup: CDR1 GTSNPN, CDR2 SVGIG (reference sequence). V was shortened by 0 bases and J by 5 bases, with 13 bases between the two germline ends. CDR3 loop: CAWSVDPKDYGYTF. CDR3 nucleotides: TGTGCCTGGAGTGTAGATCCAAAAGATTATGGCTACACCTTC.

This clone was counted at least ten times. V is TRBV7-2 and J is TRBJ2-5; possible D gene TRBD1, 6 bases. The CDR3 totals 13 residues. The germline gives CDR1 SGHTA, CDR2 FQGNSA. V shed 1 base and J shed 4 bases, with 7 bases lying between them. The CDR3 coding sequence is TGTGCCAGCAGCTTAGGACAGGCAGAGACCCAGTACTTC. Its translation is CASSLGQAETQYF.

This clone was detected ten times or more. The J gene is TRBJ1-2, the V gene TRBV5-1; weak D call: TRBD1 (6 bases). The CDR3 runs 12 residues. The V gene lost 4 bases and the J gene lost 6 bases, with 10 bases spanning the gap. Germline assignment: CDR1 SGHRS and CDR2 YFSETQ. CDR3 residues: CASSPGHNGYTF. CDR3 sequence (DNA): TGCGCCAGCAGCCCGGGACATAATGGCTACACCTTC.

This clone was seen a few times. Since a much larger clone is just one base distant, this may be a read error. This CDR3 reads CTSSIMANAEAFF. The CDR3 DNA reads as TGTACCAGTAGTATTATGGCGAACGCTGAAGCTTTCTTT. The chain is built from TRBV19 and TRBJ1-1; D not certain. Germline CDR1 LNHDA, CDR2 SQIVND (reference sequence). The CDR3 runs to 13 residues.

This clone has ten or more counts. This rearrangement joins TRBV2 to TRBJ1-1; 12 positions agree with TRBD1. V lost 7 bases, J lost 7 bases, and 10 bases stayed unmatched. CDR1 and CDR2 from the germline V gene are SNHLY and FYNNEI. The CDR3 is 15 residues long. The CDR3 sequence: CASNGGQGAFGEAFF. CDR3 DNA sequence: TGTGCCAGCAACGGGGGACAGGGGGCCTTTGGTGAAGCTTTCTTT.

This clone was observed a single time. V is TRBV14 and J is TRBJ1-4; unclear D gene. The CDR3 contains 18 residues. Trimming left V 2 bases short and J 8 bases short, with 24 bases between. In germline, CDR1 is SGHDN, CDR2 FVKESK. The CDR3 nucleotides read TGTGCCAGCAGCCAACGGCGGGGAAGATCGAGGGTGGGAGAAAAACTGTTTTTT. Protein sequence: CASSQRRGRSRVGEKLFF.

The rearrangement links TRBV28 to TRBJ2-5; 7 bases are a match to TRBD2. This CDR3 region has 15 residues. V shed 3 bases, J shed 0 bases, and the junction held 4 bases outside the gene matches. Per germline, CDR1 MDHEN and CDR2 SYDVKM. CDR3 nucleotides: TGTGCCAGCAGTTTGGGGGGGTGGTACCAAGAGACCCAGTACTTC. It specifies CASSLGGWYQETQYF.

At least ten counts were recorded for this clone. V gene TRBV19 combines with J gene TRBJ1-5; unclear D gene. The length of the CDR3 is 13 residues. Germline-derived CDR1 and CDR2 are LNHDA and SQIVND (reference sequence). V lost 4 bases, J lost 6 bases, and 10 bases lay in between. For the CDR3, the DNA is TGTGCCAGTAGTAAGGGTCCGGGTCAGCCCCAGCATTTT. Translation: CASSKGPGQPQHF.

This clone has a count of ten or more. The rearrangement joins TRBV28 to TRBJ2-3; maybe TRBD1 (6 bases). Trimming removed 3 bases from V and 8 bases from J, with 12 bases in between. There are 13 residues in the CDR3. Germline loops: CDR1 MDHEN, CDR2 SYDVKM. The CDR3 loop reads CASSLRVGGTQYF. DNA for the CDR3: TGTGCCAGCAGTTTGAGAGTAGGGGGTACGCAGTATTTT. Full variable domain (remainder filled in from reference TRBV28 and TRBJ2-3): DVKVTQSSRYLVKRTGEKVFLECVQDMDHENMFWYRQDPGLGLRLIYFSYDVKMKEKGDIPEGYSVSREKKERFSLILESASTNQTSMYLCASSLRVGGTQYFGPGTRLTVL.

This clone occurred many times. V usage is TRBV20-1 and J usage is TRBJ1-1, with D unclear. The CDR3 is 14 amino acids. Trimming took off 6 bases at V and 3 bases at J, with 17 bases between the two ends. CDR1 is DFQATT and CDR2 is SNEGSKA in the germline V gene (reference sequence). The chain's CDR3 is CSAAWRSSYTEAFF. The CDR3 nucleotides are TGCAGTGCCGCCTGGCGTAGTTCGTACACTGAAGCTTTCTTT.

For this clone: One base away lies a much larger clone, so this may be a sequencing read error. In the same sample, other DNA sequences code for this CDR3. The genes are TRBV20-1 and TRBJ2-4, with D unresolved. The length of the CDR3 is 14 residues. Trimming took off 1 base at V and 3 bases at J, with 10 bases between the two ends. Germline loops: CDR1 DFQATT, CDR2 SNEGSKA (reference sequence). The chain's CDR3 is CSARGALGKNIQYF. The CDR3 bases are TGCAGTGCTAGAGGTGCACTCGGCAAAAACATTCAGTACTTC.

This clone was observed a handful of times. This chain uses TRBV20-1 with TRBJ1-2; tentative D call: TRBD1 (5 bases). The CDR3 runs to 14 residues. Trimming left V 7 bases short and J 8 bases short, with 23 bases between. Germline V gives CDR1 DFQATT, CDR2 SNEGSKA (reference sequence). The CDR3 loop is CSDTTFGGAGGYTF. The CDR3 DNA reads TGCAGTGATACCACCTTTGGGGGTGCAGGCGGCTACACCTTC.

This clone was seen ten or more times. V and J are TRBV7-9 and TRBJ2-2, with D unresolved. Germline loops: CDR1 SEHNR, CDR2 FQNEAQ (reference sequence). This CDR3 is 13 amino acids long. Trimming pared 5 bases from V and 5 bases from J, leaving 9 bases between. DNA for the CDR3: TGTGCCAGCAGCCCTGAAGGGACCGGGGAGCTGTTTTTT. Its protein product is CASSPEGTGELFF.

In its sample, this clone was seen many times. The V gene is TRBV7-2, the J gene TRBJ2-1; TRBD2 matches at 10 bases. Germline V CDR1 and CDR2: SGHTA, FQGNSA. The V segment lost 4 bases and the J segment 9 bases; nucleotides outside the gene matches: 9. The CDR3 spans 15 residues. The CDR3 coding sequence is TGTGCCAGCAGCTCCCCTAGCGGGAGATTAGGTGAGCAGTTCTTC. It codes for CASSSPSGRLGEQFF. Combining the CDR3 with reference TRBV7-2 and TRBJ2-1 gives the whole variable domain GAGVSQSPSNKVTEKGKDVELRCDPISGHTALYWYRQSLGQGLEFLIYFQGNSAPDKSGLPSDRFSAERTGGSVSTLTIQRTQQEDSAVYLCASSSPSGRLGEQFFGPGTRLTVL.

At least ten counts were recorded for this clone. This chain connects TRBV5-8 to TRBJ2-1, with 10 bases matching TRBD2. With V trimmed by 4 bases and J by 6 bases, 7 bases remained unmatched. Germline V gene sequence: CDR1 SGHTS, CDR2 YDEGEE. This CDR3 contains 15 residues. The CDR3 DNA sequence: TGTGCCAGCAGCGAGTCTAGCGGGAGCGTCAATGAGCAGTTCTTC. It translates to CASSESSGSVNEQFF.

This clone was recorded many times. The chain joins TRBV5-6 to TRBJ1-2, with a possible D match to TRBD1 (5 bases). Germline CDR1 SGHDT, CDR2 YYEEEE. V was trimmed by 0 bases and J by 2 bases, leaving 14 bases between them. The CDR3 is 16 amino acids. CDR3 DNA: TGTGCCAGCAGCTTGGCTGGGACGGCCTCGAACTATGGCTACACCTTC. Translating it yields CASSLAGTASNYGYTF.

Ten or more counts support this clone. Here the CDR3 reads CAITDSYEQYF. CDR3 sequence (DNA): TGTGCCATCACGGATTCCTACGAGCAGTACTTC. The chain recombines TRBV10-3 with TRBJ2-7; no reliable D call. Germline CDR1 is ENHRY and CDR2 is SYGVKD. The CDR3 consists of 11 residues. V lost 7 bases to trimming and J lost 1 base, with 5 bases between them.

This clone was counted many times. The rearrangement joins TRBV6-5 to TRBJ1-1; D is ambiguous. The V and J ends lost 0 bases and 1 base respectively, with 6 bases between them. The CDR3 is made up of 14 amino acids. The germline V gene has CDR1 MNHEY and CDR2 SVGAGI. CDR3: CASSYSTGNTEAFF. The CDR3 bases are TGTGCCAGCAGTTACTCTACCGGGAACACTGAAGCTTTCTTT.

This clone has ten or more counts. The V and J genes are TRBV6-1 and TRBJ1-5, with TRBD1 as a possible D gene (6 bases). V gave up 6 bases and J gave up 4 bases, with 13 bases separating them. Looked up from germline, CDR1 is MNHNS and CDR2 is SASEGT. The CDR3 runs 14 residues. This CDR3 reads CASRPGGENQPQHF. The CDR3 DNA is TGTGCCAGCAGGCCCGGGGGCGAAAATCAGCCCCAGCATTTT.

The rearrangement uses TRBV28 and TRBJ1-2, with unresolved D. The ends were cut back, 2 bases at V and 0 bases at J, with 19 bases in the middle. Germline lookup yields CDR1 MDHEN and CDR2 SYDVKM. This CDR3 has 18 residues. In DNA, the CDR3 is TGTGCCAGCAGTTTAGAGTCCGCGGTCGAGTTACCTAACTATGGCTACACCTTC. Translation: CASSLESAVELPNYGYTF.